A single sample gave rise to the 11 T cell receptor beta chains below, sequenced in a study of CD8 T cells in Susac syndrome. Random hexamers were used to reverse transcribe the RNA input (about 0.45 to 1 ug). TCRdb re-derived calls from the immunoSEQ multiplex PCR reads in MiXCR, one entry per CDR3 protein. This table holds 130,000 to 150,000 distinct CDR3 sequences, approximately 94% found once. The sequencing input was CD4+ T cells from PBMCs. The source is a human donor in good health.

The CDR3 spells CASSFELPGNTIYF. The CDR3 DNA follows: TGTGCCAGCAGCTTTGAACTCCCTGGAAACACCATATATTTT. The V gene is TRBV5-4, the J gene TRBJ1-3; no clear D. Deletions cut 2 bases from V and 2 bases from J, with 8 bases between. Germline lookup yields CDR1 SGHNT and CDR2 YYREEE (reference sequence). CDR3 length: 14 amino acids.

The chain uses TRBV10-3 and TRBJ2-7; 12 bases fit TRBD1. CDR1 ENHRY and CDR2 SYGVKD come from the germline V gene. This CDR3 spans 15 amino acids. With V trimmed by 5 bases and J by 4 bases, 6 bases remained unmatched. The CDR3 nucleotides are TGTGCCATCAGTATCGGGACAGGGGGCTCGTACGAGCAGTACTTC. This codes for CAISIGTGGSYEQYF.

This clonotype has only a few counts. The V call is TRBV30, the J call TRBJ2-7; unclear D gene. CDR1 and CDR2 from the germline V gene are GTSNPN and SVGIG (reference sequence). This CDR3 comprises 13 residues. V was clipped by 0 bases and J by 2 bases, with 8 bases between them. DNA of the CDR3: TGTGCCTGGAGTGTCAAGGTCGCCTACGAGCAGTACTTC. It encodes CAWSVKVAYEQYF.

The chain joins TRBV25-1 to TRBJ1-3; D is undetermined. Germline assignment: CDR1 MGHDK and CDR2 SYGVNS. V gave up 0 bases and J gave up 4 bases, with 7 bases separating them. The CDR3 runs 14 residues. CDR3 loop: CASSEYWEGNTIYF. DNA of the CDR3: TGTGCCAGCAGTGAATACTGGGAGGGAAACACCATATATTTT.

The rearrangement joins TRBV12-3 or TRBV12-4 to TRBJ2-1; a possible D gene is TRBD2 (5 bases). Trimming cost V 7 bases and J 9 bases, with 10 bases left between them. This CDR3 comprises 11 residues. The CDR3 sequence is CASTLGSEQFF. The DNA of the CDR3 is TGTGCCAGCACTCTGGGGAGTGAGCAGTTCTTC.

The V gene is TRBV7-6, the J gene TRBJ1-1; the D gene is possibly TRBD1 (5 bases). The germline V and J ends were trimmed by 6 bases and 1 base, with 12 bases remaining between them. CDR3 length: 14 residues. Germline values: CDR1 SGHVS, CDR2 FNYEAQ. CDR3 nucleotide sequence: TGTGCCAGCAGACCGGGACTCGGGAACACTGAAGCTTTCTTT. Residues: CASRPGLGNTEAFF.

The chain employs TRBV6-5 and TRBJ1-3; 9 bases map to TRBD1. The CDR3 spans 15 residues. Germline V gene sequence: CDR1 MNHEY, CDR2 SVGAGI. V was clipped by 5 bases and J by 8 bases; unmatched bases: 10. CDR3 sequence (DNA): TGTGCCAGCAGTCCCCTCGGACAGGGGAGGCACACCATATATTTT. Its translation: CASSPLGQGRHTIYF.

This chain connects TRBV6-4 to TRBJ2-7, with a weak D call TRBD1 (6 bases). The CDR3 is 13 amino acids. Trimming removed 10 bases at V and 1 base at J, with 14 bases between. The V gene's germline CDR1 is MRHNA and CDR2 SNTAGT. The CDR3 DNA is TGTGCCATCGGGGAACAGGGTTCCTACGAGCAGTACTTC. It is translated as CAIGEQGSYEQYF.

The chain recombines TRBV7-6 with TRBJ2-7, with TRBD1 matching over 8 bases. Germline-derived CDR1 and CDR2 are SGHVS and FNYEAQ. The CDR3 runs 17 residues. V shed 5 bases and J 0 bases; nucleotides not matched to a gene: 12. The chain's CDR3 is CASSPRRGLTYSYEQYF. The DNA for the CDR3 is TGTGCCAGCAGCCCTCGCAGGGGGCTTACGTACTCCTACGAGCAGTACTTC.

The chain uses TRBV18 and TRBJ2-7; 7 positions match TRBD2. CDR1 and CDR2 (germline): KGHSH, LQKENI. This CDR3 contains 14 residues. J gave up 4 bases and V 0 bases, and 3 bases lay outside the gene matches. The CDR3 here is CASSPPASGYEQYF. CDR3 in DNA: TGTGCCAGCTCACCACCGGCTAGCGGTTACGAGCAGTACTTC.

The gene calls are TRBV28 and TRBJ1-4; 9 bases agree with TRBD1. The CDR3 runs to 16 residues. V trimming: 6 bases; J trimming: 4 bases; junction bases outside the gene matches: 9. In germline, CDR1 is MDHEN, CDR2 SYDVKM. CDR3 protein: CASRTTGQGLNEKLFF. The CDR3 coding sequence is TGTGCCAGCAGAACCACAGGACAGGGGCTTAATGAAAAACTGTTTTTT.